This T cell receptor beta chain is from a study of siplizumab effects on memory and regulatory T cells. Between the trimmed V and J ends, which lost 8 bases and 6 bases, there was a span of 16 bases. Germline CDR1 and CDR2: MNHEY and SVGAGI. There are 13 residues in the CDR3. For every sample, 90,000 to 100,000 TCR templates were assayed. The table came from immunoSEQ multiplex PCR; TCRdb's copy has only in-frame clones and leaves some out. The repertoire holds some 73,000 clones, roughly 93% seen once, with approximately 4.5% in the top ten. The chain uses TRBV6-5 and TRBJ1-2, with D possibly being TRBD1 (6 bases). The clonotype comes from a human donor in good health. Sequencing was carried out using CD8+ T cells sorted from blood. CDR3 in DNA: TGTGCCAGCCGGAGGGGGGTTTTGGATGGCTACACCTTC. This encodes CASRRGVLDGYTF.